This T cell receptor beta chain was observed in a study of patients and donors after allogeneic stem cell transplantation. This CDR3 has 14 amino acids. V was trimmed by 1 base and J by 4 bases, leaving 10 bases between them. TCRdb reanalysed the RT-PCR reads using MiXCR and keeps one entry per CDR3 protein. The sample shows about 960,000 distinct CDR3 sequences, about a sixth of them seen only once. The specimen sequenced was blood, either unsorted or a sorted T cell fraction (not recorded which). The genes are TRBV12-3 or TRBV12-4 and TRBJ1-2; no firm D call. The origin of this receptor is a human donor who was either an allogeneic HSCT recipient or a stem cell or donor lymphocyte infusion donor (not recorded which). It is not recorded whose cells these are; they may come from a transplant donor. CDR3 in DNA: TGTGCCAGCAGTTTAGTCGGCAGCTTCTATGGCTACACCTTC. This sequence encodes CASSLVGSFYGYTF.